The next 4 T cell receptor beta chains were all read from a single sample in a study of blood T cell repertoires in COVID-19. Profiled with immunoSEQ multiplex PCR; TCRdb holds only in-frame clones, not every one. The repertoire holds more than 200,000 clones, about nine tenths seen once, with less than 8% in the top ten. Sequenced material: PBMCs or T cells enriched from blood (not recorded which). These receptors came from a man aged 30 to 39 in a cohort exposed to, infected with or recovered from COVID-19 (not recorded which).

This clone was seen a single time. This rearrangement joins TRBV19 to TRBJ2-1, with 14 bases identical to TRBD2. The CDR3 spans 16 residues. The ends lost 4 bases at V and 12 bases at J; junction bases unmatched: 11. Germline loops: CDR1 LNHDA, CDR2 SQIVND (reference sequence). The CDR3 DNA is TGTGCCAGTAGTAGGACCGAGACTAGCGGGAGGGCCGGGCAGTTCTTC. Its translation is CASSRTETSGRAGQFF.

CDR3 DNA: TGCGCCAGCAGTTTTTTGTTCGTGGGGGGAGAGACCCAGTACTTC. Translation gives CASSFLFVGGETQYF. V gene TRBV5-1 combines with J gene TRBJ2-5; D may be TRBD2 (6 bases). V was shortened by 5 bases and J by 4 bases, with 18 bases between the two germline ends. CDR1 and CDR2 from the germline V gene are SGHRS and YFSETQ. This CDR3 is 15 amino acids long.

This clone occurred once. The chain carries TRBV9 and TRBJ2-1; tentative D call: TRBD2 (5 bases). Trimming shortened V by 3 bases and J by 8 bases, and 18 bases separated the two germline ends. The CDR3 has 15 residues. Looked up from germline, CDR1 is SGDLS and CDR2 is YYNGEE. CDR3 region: CASSARERRGDEQFF. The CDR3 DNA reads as TGTGCCAGCAGCGCGAGGGAGAGGCGAGGCGATGAGCAGTTCTTC.

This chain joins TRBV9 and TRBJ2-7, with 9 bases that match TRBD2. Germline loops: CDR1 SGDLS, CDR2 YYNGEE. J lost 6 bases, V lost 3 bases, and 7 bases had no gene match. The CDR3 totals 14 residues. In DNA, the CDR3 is TGTGCCAGCAGCGAGGAGGGACTAGCTGGCGAGCAGTACTTC. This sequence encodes CASSEEGLAGEQYF.